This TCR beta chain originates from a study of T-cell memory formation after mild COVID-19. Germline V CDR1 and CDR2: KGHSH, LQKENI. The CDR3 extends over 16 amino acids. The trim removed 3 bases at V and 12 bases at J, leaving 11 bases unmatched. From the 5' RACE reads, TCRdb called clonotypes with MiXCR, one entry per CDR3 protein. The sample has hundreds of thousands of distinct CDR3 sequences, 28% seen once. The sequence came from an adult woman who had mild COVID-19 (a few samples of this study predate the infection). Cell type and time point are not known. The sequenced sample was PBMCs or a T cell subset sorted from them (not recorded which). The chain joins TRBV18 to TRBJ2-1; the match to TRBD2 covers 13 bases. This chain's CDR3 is CASSPTQLAGGSVQFF. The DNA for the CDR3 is TGTGCCAGCTCACCGACTCAACTAGCGGGGGGGAGTGTGCAGTTCTTC.